What follows are 16 T cell receptor beta chains derived from one specimen sequenced in a study of sequential checkpoint blockade in melanoma. TCRdb's copy holds only in-frame clones and misses some; the assay was immunoSEQ multiplex PCR. In the table there are under 15,000 clones, almost 85% of which are singletons. Treatment of the sample: randomized to nivolumab then ipilimumab (arm A) or the reverse (arm B). Sequences were derived from CD8+ T cells sorted from blood (inferred from file names), sampled from a patient given nivolumab and ipilimumab in sequence. The receptors stem from a human donor with melanoma.

The chain uses TRBV6-1 and TRBJ2-7; tentatively, D is TRBD1 (5 bases). V lost 2 bases and J 2 bases, leaving 13 bases between the germline ends. Germline CDR1 is MNHNS and CDR2 is SASEGT. The CDR3 covers 15 residues. The CDR3 sequence is CASSEWGVSPYEQYF. The CDR3 region has the DNA TGTGCCAGCAGTGAATGGGGCGTTAGCCCCTACGAGCAGTACTTC.

The genes are TRBV7-9 and TRBJ2-1; the D gene is possibly TRBD2 (5 bases). This CDR3 is built from 10 residues. V shed 10 bases and J shed 12 bases, with 13 bases lying between them. Germline values: CDR1 SEHNR, CDR2 FQNEAQ (reference sequence). The CDR3 spells CATPPSLQFF. The CDR3 DNA reads as TGTGCCACCCCGCCTAGCTTGCAGTTCTTC.

The gene calls are TRBV6-7 and TRBJ1-4; D is possibly TRBD1 (5 bases). TRBV6-7 is placed among ORFs of uncertain function. The length of the CDR3 is 15 residues. Trimming left V 7 bases short and J 8 bases short, with 20 bases between. In DNA, the CDR3 is TGTGCCAGCACCCCACGGAACGGGGGGTACGAAAAACTGTTTTTT. It is translated as CASTPRNGGYEKLFF.

V usage is TRBV7-9 and J usage is TRBJ2-7; 7 nucleotides agree with TRBD2. Germline V gene data show CDR1 as SEHNR and CDR2 as FQNEAQ (reference sequence). This CDR3 region has 12 residues. Trimming cost V 5 bases and J 6 bases; bases outside gene matches: 4. CDR3: CASSRLAPEQYF. In DNA, the CDR3 is TGTGCCAGCAGCAGACTAGCACCCGAGCAGTACTTC.

The chain joins TRBV2 to TRBJ1-2; TRBD1 agrees at 7 bases. The ends lost 5 bases at V and 0 bases at J; junction bases unmatched: 6. The CDR3 loop spans 15 amino acids. Germline V gene sequence: CDR1 SNHLY, CDR2 FYNNEI. The CDR3 here is CASSTGDRANYGYTF. Written as DNA, the CDR3 is TGTGCCAGCAGTACAGGGGACAGAGCTAACTATGGCTACACCTTC.

The J gene is TRBJ2-3, the V gene TRBV25-1; D is possibly TRBD2 (5 bases). CDR1 and CDR2 from the germline V gene are MGHDK and SYGVNS. CDR3 length: 16 residues. V lost 2 bases, J lost 0 bases, and 12 bases lay in between. In DNA, the CDR3 is TGTGCCAGCAGTGAAGGAAAGACTACAAGCACAGATACGCAGTATTTT. Protein sequence: CASSEGKTTSTDTQYF.

The chain is built from TRBV2 and TRBJ1-2; 7 bases map to TRBD1. Germline CDR1 reads SNHLY; CDR2 reads FYNNEI. CDR3 length: 12 amino acids. Losses at the gene ends were 6 bases for V and 4 bases for J; bases not matched to a gene: 2. Here the CDR3 DNA reads TGTGCCAGCAGGGGACAGAGCTATGGCTACACCTTC. Protein: CASRGQSYGYTF.

This chain joins TRBV11-2 and TRBJ1-2, with TRBD1 matching 8 bases. The CDR3 contains 14 residues. V shed 3 bases, J shed 4 bases, and the junction held 4 bases outside the gene matches. From germline, CDR1 is SGHAT and CDR2 FQNNGV. CDR3 residues: CASSFGQGPYGYTF. The CDR3 nucleotides are TGTGCCAGCAGCTTCGGACAGGGCCCCTATGGCTACACCTTC.

The chain combines TRBV5-1 with TRBJ2-7; D gene uncertain. V was cut by 0 bases and J by 3 bases, with 13 bases left in between. The CDR3 consists of 15 residues. The germline gives CDR1 SGHRS, CDR2 YFSETQ. In DNA form, the CDR3 reads TGCGCCAGCAGCTTGGGTCTGGCAGAACACTACGAGCAGTACTTC. The encoded protein is CASSLGLAEHYEQYF.

The rearrangement links TRBV5-1 to TRBJ2-7; 7 positions match TRBD1. The CDR3 spans 14 residues. The germline V gene has CDR1 SGHRS and CDR2 YFSETQ. V was pared by 3 bases and J by 2 bases, with 5 bases of the junction left unmatched. As DNA, the CDR3 is TGCGCCAGCAGCTACCCGGGACAGACCTACGAGCAGTACTTC. Residues: CASSYPGQTYEQYF.

There are a few counts of this clone. The chain employs TRBV6-7 and TRBJ2-7; tentative D call: TRBD1 (6 bases). TRBV6-7 is filed as an ORF, its function uncertain. V lost 7 bases, J lost 2 bases, and 12 bases lay in between. The CDR3 loop spans 13 amino acids. CDR3 DNA: TGTGCCAGCATCGACAGGCAAGCCTACGAGCAGTACTTC. Translating gives CASIDRQAYEQYF.

The V call is TRBV2, the J call TRBJ2-7; 7 bases match TRBD2. V was clipped by 11 bases and J by 3 bases; unmatched bases: 7. CDR3 size: 12 residues. Germline CDR1 SNHLY, CDR2 FYNNEI. Here the CDR3 reads CALHTSVYEQYF. In DNA form, the CDR3 reads TGTGCCTTACACACTAGCGTCTACGAGCAGTACTTC.

This clone was picked up a small number of times. The V call is TRBV5-1, the J call TRBJ2-5; 7 bases are a match to TRBD1. The CDR3 sequence is 16 residues long. V dropped 0 bases and J dropped 2; count of bases not matched to a gene: 7. The germline CDR1 and CDR2 sequences are SGHRS and YFSETQ. The CDR3 spells CASSLASDREQETQYF. The CDR3 bases are TGCGCCAGCAGCTTGGCAAGTGACAGGGAACAAGAGACCCAGTACTTC.

This chain links TRBV5-1 with TRBJ2-3, with 9 positions matching TRBD1. CDR1 is SGHRS, CDR2 YFSETQ, per germline. The CDR3 has 18 amino acids. V was clipped by 0 bases and J by 4 bases; unmatched bases: 12. The CDR3 region is CASSLVGTNRGRADTQYF. Here the CDR3 DNA reads TGCGCCAGCAGCTTGGTCGGAACTAACAGGGGGCGGGCAGATACGCAGTATTTT.

Notes on this clone: One junction end does not reproduce the germline sequence, and a read error may be involved. The chain employs TRBV7-2 and TRBJ2-7; a possible D gene is TRBD2 (5 bases). In germline, CDR1 is SGHTA, CDR2 FQGNSA. This CDR3 has 15 amino acids. Written as DNA, the CDR3 is TGCGCCAGCAGCCATACGGTGGGGAGCTCCTACGAGCAGTACTTC. As protein: CASSHTVGSSYEQYF.

The chain is built from TRBV25-1 and TRBJ1-1; the match to TRBD1 covers 8 bases. CDR1 and CDR2 (germline): MGHDK, SYGVNS. V was clipped by 6 bases and J by 3 bases; unmatched bases: 18. This CDR3 is 18 amino acids long. CDR3 residues: CASSSGFLDREGYTEAFF. DNA for the CDR3: TGTGCCAGCAGCAGTGGTTTCTTGGACAGGGAAGGGTACACTGAAGCTTTCTTT. Full variable domain (missing parts from reference TRBV25-1 and TRBJ1-1): EADIYQTPRYLVIGTGKKITLECSQTMGHDKMYWYQQDPGMELHLIHYSYGVNSTEKGDLSSESTVSRIRTEHFPLTLESARPSHTSQYLCASSSGFLDREGYTEAFFGQGTRLTVV.